This T cell receptor (beta chain) derives from a study of T cell responses to AZD1222 COVID-19 vaccine. Study results and limitations: At baseline, seropositivity was found in only 5 to 7 AZD1222 recipients. Of spike-specific TCRs, nearly half reportedly target regions left unmutated in variants. Distributed over spike, vaccine-associated CD4 TCRs predominated at 160-218 and 743-854. The sample set comprised mostly white British donors with more females, and clonal diversity was possibly underestimated.

Generated by immunoSEQ multiplex PCR, the TCRdb table keeps only in-frame clones and is missing some. In the table there are 150,000 to 180,000 clones, approximately 87% of which are singletons. Per germline, CDR1 MNHEY and CDR2 SVGAGI. The V segment lost 6 bases and the J segment 6 bases; nucleotides outside the gene matches: 2. The CDR3 runs to 14 residues. Concerning this clone: Its specificity is unknown.

The receptor was isolated from an adult in good health. The chain is built from TRBV6-5 and TRBJ2-2; 12 bases line up with TRBD2. The sequencing used peripheral blood, collected on day 0 of MenACWY control vaccination. The CDR3 DNA reads as TGTGCCAGCAGACTAGCGGGGGGTCCCGGGGAGCTGTTTTTT. This gives the protein CASRLAGGPGELFF.